This TCR beta chain was found in a study of blood T cell repertoires in COVID-19. Per the study methods: Scientists estimated how many nucleated cells there were by amplifying reference gene primers. Data came from immunoSEQ multiplex PCR; TCRdb stores just in-frame clones and leaves some out. V, J and clone size derive from that table, while D and trimming were established from the DNA sequence. The sample yields more than 150,000 clones, roughly 80% seen once. There are 15 residues in the CDR3. Germline loops: CDR1 LNHDA, CDR2 SQIVND (reference sequence). The J segment lost 7 bases and the V segment lost 6 bases, leaving 8 bases of the junction unmatched.

The TCR comes from a man between 60 and 70 years old who had been exposed to COVID-19. The chain joins TRBV19 to TRBJ2-1; TRBD2 aligns across 11 bases. Sequenced input: PBMCs or T cells enriched from blood (not recorded which). CDR3 in DNA: TGTGCCAGTAGAAAACTAGCGGGAGAGGTAAATGAGCAGTTCTTC. Translation gives CASRKLAGEVNEQFF.